The sequence of this T cell receptor beta chain was determined in a study of regulatory dendritic cells for organ transplantation (dated 2017 in TCRdb). General notes on the study: Monocytes were cultured with vitamin D3 on days 0 and 4 and with IL-10 on day 4 to generate regulatory dendritic cells. On day 6, LPS was added to the DC cultures so that the response of the DCs to a potent maturation-inducing agent could be evaluated. Sorted naive and memory CD4+ and CD8+ T cells had their TCRbeta repertoires sequenced both before and after allostimulation with either regulatory or mature dendritic cells.

In regard to this clone: There is no known antigen for this receptor. No much larger clone is present one base from it, and per-base qualities are unavailable.

The research as a whole found: The repertoires of naive CD4+ and CD8+ T cells were highly diverse, while memory cell repertoires were less diverse, with memory CD8+ cells being the most oligoclonal. Of the resting subsets, memory CD8+ T cells had the largest number of alloreactive TCR clonotypes. In both subjects, allostimulation led to expansion of memory CD8+ clones, although regulatory dendritic cells appeared to cause more limited expansion than mature dendritic cells did. The authors pointed out considerable heterogeneity between individuals in the alloreactive memory CD8+ T cell pool, and only two subjects were sequenced.

Sorted T cell subsets were CFSE-labeled and co-cultured for roughly five days with allogeneic regulatory or mature dendritic cells at a 1:10 DC:T ratio. FACS was used to sort CD4+ or CD8+ cells into naive T cells, defined as CD45RA+, and memory T cells, defined as CD45RO+. Two healthy control subjects provided the T cells used for TCR sequencing. The Qiagen DNeasy Blood & Tissue Kit was used to extract genomic DNA. From the cysteine up to the phenylalanine, the CDR3 has a length of 15 residues. This entry keeps only the CDR3 DNA: 45 bases, framed from base 1. Compared with germline, V lacks 7 bases and J lacks 4 bases; bases without a gene match: 10. CDR1 is given as SGHRS and CDR2 as YFSETQ, both from the germline V gene. TCRbeta CDR3 regions were amplified by multiplexed two-step PCR using Vbeta-specific forward primers and Jbeta-specific reverse primers. Through the immunoSEQ service, TCRbeta libraries were sequenced on an Illumina instrument. Turning to the authors' computational methods: IMGT annotation was used to assign V, D and J genes, and synthetic CDR3 analogues were used to correct the counts for multiplex PCR bias. In the immunoSEQ Analyzer, repertoire clonality was calculated as one minus normalized Shannon entropy. Clonal expansion was defined by Fisher's exact test with Benjamini-Hochberg false discovery rate control, using two-tailed P<0.01. Drawn from immuneACCESS, this table holds only the in-frame rearrangements with V and J called that TCRdb kept. Clones are partly lost; checked studies trace under half to an unresolved V gene and leave the rest unexplained. V and J calls and clone size are given by that table; D and trimming were obtained from the DNA. For this sample the table gives about 11,000 clones, of which 60% to 85% were detected only once. Together, the top ten hold approximately 2.9% of the sample.

Sequenced: memory CD4+ T cells from blood cultured with regulatory dendritic cells. In light of the paper, this sample's cell subset or site label describes: CD45RO+ memory T cells. The chain is encoded by TRBV5-1 joined to TRBJ2-3, with 9 bases matching TRBD1. This receptor was identified in a human donor in good health. The encoded CDR3 is CASLSTGQGSDTQYF. The DNA reads TGCGCCAGCCTTTCCACGGGACAGGGCTCAGATACGCAGTATTTT.